The rows below give T cell receptor beta chains drawn from one sample of a study of T cells in Graves' hyperthyroidism and ophthalmopathy. TCRdb reprocessed the multiplex PCR reads via MiXCR and lists one record per CDR3 protein. The repertoire holds over 650,000 distinct CDR3 sequences, with roughly 15% as singletons. The sequencing input was blood. Receptors originate from a man in his late teens or twenties with Graves' hyperthyroidism. Each CDR3 is given with its conserved first and last residue. The order of the fields is CDR3 DNA, CDR3 protein, D gene, V gene, clone size, J gene, CDR3 length. D genes are given only for firm matches. A clone size is listed for some rows: how often the clone was seen (once, few, many), or a class if it is expanded.

CDR3 DNA: TGTGCCAGCAGCCCGACAGGGTCCAACTACGAGCAGTACTTC
CDR3 protein: CASSPTGSNYEQYF
D gene: TRBD1
V gene: TRBV28
clone size: many
J gene: TRBJ2-7
CDR3 length: 14

CDR3 DNA: TGTGCCAGCAACTTGGTATCGACAGCCTACGAGCAGTACTTC
CDR3 protein: CASNLVSTAYEQYF
D gene: NA
V gene: TRBV7-9
clone size: few
J gene: TRBJ2-7
CDR3 length: 14

CDR3 DNA: TGTGCCAGCAGCCCAGATAGGGGGGTTCTAAGCACAGATACGCAGTATTTT
CDR3 protein: CASSPDRGVLSTDTQYF
D gene: NA
V gene: TRBV3-1
clone size: NA
J gene: TRBJ2-3
CDR3 length: 17

CDR3 DNA: TGTGCCACCGTGCCGGGACAGGGACATGAGCAGTTCTTC
CDR3 protein: CATVPGQGHEQFF
D gene: TRBD1
V gene: TRBV2
clone size: few
J gene: TRBJ2-1
CDR3 length: 13

CDR3 DNA: TGTGCCAGCAGCATCTCGGGACTAGGCTCCTACAATGAGCAGTTCTTC
CDR3 protein: CASSISGLGSYNEQFF
D gene: TRBD2
V gene: TRBV9
clone size: NA
J gene: TRBJ2-1
CDR3 length: 16

CDR3 DNA: TGTGCCAGCAGTTACTCCTCGGCAGGGGACTATGGCTACACCTTC
CDR3 protein: CASSYSSAGDYGYTF
D gene: NA
V gene: TRBV6-5
clone size: many
J gene: TRBJ1-2
CDR3 length: 15

CDR3 DNA: TGCGCCAGCAGCTTGGTCGCGACGGCCAGCACAGATACGCAGTATTTT
CDR3 protein: CASSLVATASTDTQYF
D gene: NA
V gene: TRBV5-1
clone size: few
J gene: TRBJ2-3
CDR3 length: 16

CDR3 DNA: TGTGCCAGCAGTGATCGGGAAGGTCAGCCCCAGCATTTT
CDR3 protein: CASSDREGQPQHF
D gene: NA
V gene: TRBV2
clone size: NA
J gene: TRBJ1-5
CDR3 length: 13

CDR3 DNA: TGTGCCAGCAGCTTAGTATATGGGGAGCAGTACTTC
CDR3 protein: CASSLVYGEQYF
D gene: NA
V gene: TRBV7-9
clone size: few
J gene: TRBJ2-7
CDR3 length: 12

CDR3 DNA: TGTGCCAGCAGTTCCTACAGGCTTCCTGAGCAGTTCTTC
CDR3 protein: CASSSYRLPEQFF
D gene: NA
V gene: TRBV6-1
clone size: NA
J gene: TRBJ2-1
CDR3 length: 13

CDR3 DNA: TGCGGATGGACAGGGCTTAGCACAGATACGCAGTATTTT
CDR3 protein: CGWTGLSTDTQYF
D gene: TRBD1
V gene: TRBV20-1
clone size: few
J gene: TRBJ2-3
CDR3 length: 13

CDR3 DNA: TGTGCCAGCCTCAGGAAGGGGGCAAACCAAGAGACCCAGTACTTC
CDR3 protein: CASLRKGANQETQYF
D gene: TRBD1
V gene: TRBV2
clone size: many
J gene: TRBJ2-5
CDR3 length: 15

CDR3 DNA: TGTGCCAGCTCACCTGTAAAACGGTCCTACGAGCAGTACTTC
CDR3 protein: CASSPVKRSYEQYF
D gene: NA
V gene: TRBV18
clone size: few
J gene: TRBJ2-7
CDR3 length: 14

CDR3 DNA: TGTGCCAGCAGCCGACAGGGGGCGGAAAAACTGTTTTTT
CDR3 protein: CASSRQGAEKLFF
D gene: TRBD1
V gene: TRBV3-1
clone size: few
J gene: TRBJ1-4
CDR3 length: 13

CDR3 DNA: TGTGCCACCAGTGAGCCCATGGGATACGAGCAGTACTTC
CDR3 protein: CATSEPMGYEQYF
D gene: NA
V gene: TRBV24-1
clone size: NA
J gene: TRBJ2-7
CDR3 length: 13

CDR3 DNA: TGTGCCAGCAGTTACTCTACAGGGACGTCCTATAAACCCTCTGGAAACACCATATATTTT
CDR3 protein: CASSYSTGTSYKPSGNTIYF
D gene: NA
V gene: TRBV6-2/TRBV6-3
clone size: NA
J gene: TRBJ1-3
CDR3 length: 20

CDR3 DNA: TGCAGTGCTAGAGATGCGGAGAGAACGAACACCGGGGAGCTGTTTTTT
CDR3 protein: CSARDAERTNTGELFF
D gene: NA
V gene: TRBV20-1
clone size: NA
J gene: TRBJ2-2
CDR3 length: 16

CDR3 DNA: TGCAGCGCACAGCAGGGCCCACGTGAGAACACTGAAGCTTTCTTT
CDR3 protein: CSAQQGPRENTEAFF
D gene: NA
V gene: TRBV29-1
clone size: many
J gene: TRBJ1-1
CDR3 length: 15

CDR3 DNA: TGTGCCACCAGTGCGATTGGGACTGACTCCTACAATGAGCAGTTCTTC
CDR3 protein: CATSAIGTDSYNEQFF
D gene: NA
V gene: TRBV24-1
clone size: few
J gene: TRBJ2-1
CDR3 length: 16

CDR3 DNA: TGTGCCACGCAGTCAGGGTCGTCCTACGAGCAGTACTTC
CDR3 protein: CATQSGSSYEQYF
D gene: NA
V gene: TRBV6-2/TRBV6-3
clone size: NA
J gene: TRBJ2-7
CDR3 length: 13

CDR3 DNA: TGTGCCAGCAGCCGATACGGTCAAAGAAGCTCCTACGAGCAGTACTTC
CDR3 protein: CASSRYGQRSSYEQYF
D gene: NA
V gene: TRBV5-6
clone size: few
J gene: TRBJ2-7
CDR3 length: 16

CDR3 DNA: TGTGCCAGCAGTGAGGGGGACAGTTACAATGAGCAGTTCTTC
CDR3 protein: CASSEGDSYNEQFF
D gene: TRBD1
V gene: TRBV2
clone size: many
J gene: TRBJ2-1
CDR3 length: 14

CDR3 DNA: TGTGCCAGCAGCTTACGCCCCGCCCCACTTCTCTCCTACAATGAGCAGTTCTTC
CDR3 protein: CASSLRPAPLLSYNEQFF
D gene: NA
V gene: TRBV7-3
clone size: few
J gene: TRBJ2-1
CDR3 length: 18

CDR3 DNA: TGTGCCAGCAGGTCGGCAGGAGGGCCTAATGAAAAACTGTTTTTT
CDR3 protein: CASRSAGGPNEKLFF
D gene: NA
V gene: TRBV28
clone size: many
J gene: TRBJ1-4
CDR3 length: 15

CDR3 DNA: TGCAGCGTTGGGACACTCACTGAAGCTTTCTTT
CDR3 protein: CSVGTLTEAFF
D gene: NA
V gene: TRBV29-1
clone size: NA
J gene: TRBJ1-1
CDR3 length: 11

CDR3 DNA: TGTGCCAGCAGCTTAGGGGGAGCTATCCATTCACCCCTCCACTTT
CDR3 protein: CASSLGGAIHSPLHF
D gene: NA
V gene: TRBV7-2
clone size: few
J gene: TRBJ1-6
CDR3 length: 15

CDR3 DNA: TGTGCCAGCAGTTGGGGGACAGGGGACTACAATGAGCAGTTCTTC
CDR3 protein: CASSWGTGDYNEQFF
D gene: TRBD1
V gene: TRBV6-1
clone size: few
J gene: TRBJ2-1
CDR3 length: 15

CDR3 DNA: TGTGCCAGCAGCGCACTGGGTAGCGGGACGTTGAACACCGGTGAGCTGTTTTTT
CDR3 protein: CASSALGSGTLNTGELFF
D gene: TRBD2
V gene: TRBV6-2/TRBV6-3
clone size: NA
J gene: TRBJ2-2
CDR3 length: 18

CDR3 DNA: TGTGCCAGCAGTTCCCAGCGGGAAGCTTTCTACGAGCAGTACTTC
CDR3 protein: CASSSQREAFYEQYF
D gene: TRBD2
V gene: TRBV28
clone size: many
J gene: TRBJ2-7
CDR3 length: 15

CDR3 DNA: TGCGCCAGCAGCTCCGGGGGACTAGCGGCTCCCTGGGGCTACGAGCAGTACTTC
CDR3 protein: CASSSGGLAAPWGYEQYF
D gene: TRBD2
V gene: TRBV5-1
clone size: few
J gene: TRBJ2-7
CDR3 length: 18

CDR3 DNA: TGTGCCAGCAGTGAAACTAGCGGGGTTAAAGAGACCCAGTACTTC
CDR3 protein: CASSETSGVKETQYF
D gene: TRBD2
V gene: TRBV2
clone size: NA
J gene: TRBJ2-5
CDR3 length: 15

CDR3 DNA: TGTGCCTGGAGTGTTACGGAGCTGGGTGAGCAGTTCTTC
CDR3 protein: CAWSVTELGEQFF
D gene: NA
V gene: TRBV30
clone size: many
J gene: TRBJ2-1
CDR3 length: 13

CDR3 DNA: TGTGCCACCAGCAGAGATCTGGGGGCAGGGGAGACCCAGTACTTC
CDR3 protein: CATSRDLGAGETQYF
D gene: NA
V gene: TRBV15
clone size: few
J gene: TRBJ2-5
CDR3 length: 15

CDR3 DNA: TGTGCCAGCAGCATGCGGGGGGGGGCGGCCTATGGCTACACCTTC
CDR3 protein: CASSMRGGAAYGYTF
D gene: NA
V gene: TRBV7-9
clone size: once
J gene: TRBJ1-2
CDR3 length: 15

CDR3 DNA: TGTGCCGGGCTTCGGACGGAATATTCCTACGAGCAGTACTTC
CDR3 protein: CAGLRTEYSYEQYF
D gene: NA
V gene: TRBV30
clone size: many
J gene: TRBJ2-7
CDR3 length: 14

CDR3 DNA: TGCAGTACCGGGACTAGCGGGAGGGACGATACGCAGTATTTT
CDR3 protein: CSTGTSGRDDTQYF
D gene: TRBD2
V gene: TRBV20-1
clone size: few
J gene: TRBJ2-3
CDR3 length: 14

CDR3 DNA: TGTGCCACCAGTGTATCAGGGAGAGGAAATCAGCCCCAGCATTTT
CDR3 protein: CATSVSGRGNQPQHF
D gene: NA
V gene: TRBV24-1
clone size: few
J gene: TRBJ1-5
CDR3 length: 15

CDR3 DNA: TGCAGTGCTAGTCGGACTAGCGGGCAGATGTCAGATACGCAGTATTTT
CDR3 protein: CSASRTSGQMSDTQYF
D gene: TRBD2
V gene: TRBV20-1
clone size: many
J gene: TRBJ2-3
CDR3 length: 16

CDR3 DNA: TGCAGTGCTCATAGCGGGGATCAGCCCCAGCATTTT
CDR3 protein: CSAHSGDQPQHF
D gene: NA
V gene: TRBV20-1
clone size: NA
J gene: TRBJ1-5
CDR3 length: 12

CDR3 DNA: TGTGCCAGCACCGGACAGGGTCCGAACACTGAAGCTTTCTTT
CDR3 protein: CASTGQGPNTEAFF
D gene: TRBD1
V gene: TRBV28
clone size: NA
J gene: TRBJ1-1
CDR3 length: 14

CDR3 DNA: TGTGCCTGGAGTCCCCGGATCGGGACAGAAAAATCCTACGAGCAGTACTTC
CDR3 protein: CAWSPRIGTEKSYEQYF
D gene: TRBD1
V gene: TRBV30
clone size: NA
J gene: TRBJ2-7
CDR3 length: 17

CDR3 DNA: TGTGCCAGCAGCTTAGTGACGGGAGTAACTGAGCAGTTCTTC
CDR3 protein: CASSLVTGVTEQFF
D gene: NA
V gene: TRBV11-1
clone size: many
J gene: TRBJ2-1
CDR3 length: 14

CDR3 DNA: TGTGCCACCGCAGCGGGAGGAGGGTACGAGCAGTACTTC
CDR3 protein: CATAAGGGYEQYF
D gene: TRBD2
V gene: TRBV7-2
clone size: many
J gene: TRBJ2-7
CDR3 length: 13

CDR3 DNA: TGCAGTGCTAGAGACGCGGGACAGGGGGGCACCGGGGAGCTGTTTTTT
CDR3 protein: CSARDAGQGGTGELFF
D gene: TRBD1
V gene: TRBV20-1
clone size: few
J gene: TRBJ2-2
CDR3 length: 16

CDR3 DNA: TGCGCCAGCAGAGTCCGAACAGATTATCAGCCCCAGCATTTT
CDR3 protein: CASRVRTDYQPQHF
D gene: NA
V gene: TRBV10-2
clone size: NA
J gene: TRBJ1-5
CDR3 length: 14

CDR3 DNA: TGCGCCAGCAGCCAAGAAGCTTCCTCCCCTAGCGGGAACCAAGAGACCCAGTACTTC
CDR3 protein: CASSQEASSPSGNQETQYF
D gene: TRBD2
V gene: TRBV4-1
clone size: NA
J gene: TRBJ2-5
CDR3 length: 19

CDR3 DNA: TGTGCCAGCAGCCCTAGGGTATGGAACACTGAAGCTTTCTTT
CDR3 protein: CASSPRVWNTEAFF
D gene: NA
V gene: TRBV11-1
clone size: many
J gene: TRBJ1-1
CDR3 length: 14

CDR3 DNA: TGTGCCAGCAGCGTAGGAGGGAATCCAGATACGCAGTATTTT
CDR3 protein: CASSVGGNPDTQYF
D gene: NA
V gene: TRBV9
clone size: few
J gene: TRBJ2-3
CDR3 length: 14

CDR3 DNA: TGTGCCAGCATCCGTCTCACAGATACGCAGTATTTT
CDR3 protein: CASIRLTDTQYF
D gene: NA
V gene: TRBV27
clone size: few
J gene: TRBJ2-3
CDR3 length: 12

CDR3 DNA: TGCGCCAGTTACGACAGGGGACAAGAGACCCAGTACTTC
CDR3 protein: CASYDRGQETQYF
D gene: TRBD1
V gene: TRBV5-1
clone size: few
J gene: TRBJ2-5
CDR3 length: 13

CDR3 DNA: TGCAGCGTTGAAGATTATCTAGCGGGAGGGCCAGAGACCCAGTACTTC
CDR3 protein: CSVEDYLAGGPETQYF
D gene: TRBD2
V gene: TRBV29-1
clone size: few
J gene: TRBJ2-5
CDR3 length: 16

CDR3 DNA: TGCGCCAGCAGCGCTGGGCCCGACTACGAGCAGTACTTC
CDR3 protein: CASSAGPDYEQYF
D gene: NA
V gene: TRBV5-5
clone size: NA
J gene: TRBJ2-7
CDR3 length: 13

CDR3 DNA: TGTGCCAGCAGCTTAGGGGGGGCAGGAGATTACGAGCAGTACTTC
CDR3 protein: CASSLGGAGDYEQYF
D gene: NA
V gene: TRBV7-9
clone size: few
J gene: TRBJ2-7
CDR3 length: 15

CDR3 DNA: TGTGCCAGCTCACCCCCCGGCAGGGGAGGGTACACCGGGGAGCTGTTTTTT
CDR3 protein: CASSPPGRGGYTGELFF
D gene: NA
V gene: TRBV18
clone size: NA
J gene: TRBJ2-2
CDR3 length: 17

CDR3 DNA: TGTGCCAGCAGTGGGGGACTAGCGGGGAGCTCCTACGAGCAGTACTTC
CDR3 protein: CASSGGLAGSSYEQYF
D gene: TRBD2
V gene: TRBV28
clone size: many
J gene: TRBJ2-7
CDR3 length: 16

CDR3 DNA: TGTGCCAGCAGCTTAGAACATTCCAGGGCTAGCGGGCTCCAAGAGACCCAGTACTTC
CDR3 protein: CASSLEHSRASGLQETQYF
D gene: TRBD2
V gene: TRBV7-3
clone size: few
J gene: TRBJ2-5
CDR3 length: 19

CDR3 DNA: TGTGCCAGCACCCATGGGGGGGTCGGGTATGGCTACACCTTC
CDR3 protein: CASTHGGVGYGYTF
D gene: NA
V gene: TRBV28
clone size: many
J gene: TRBJ1-2
CDR3 length: 14

CDR3 DNA: TGTGCCAGCACCAAGCGGGGCTGGGACACTGAAGCTTTCTTT
CDR3 protein: CASTKRGWDTEAFF
D gene: NA
V gene: TRBV6-1
clone size: many
J gene: TRBJ1-1
CDR3 length: 14

CDR3 DNA: TGTGCCAGCAGCATGAGGGACGGGGCTGGAAACACCATATATTTT
CDR3 protein: CASSMRDGAGNTIYF
D gene: NA
V gene: TRBV9
clone size: NA
J gene: TRBJ1-3
CDR3 length: 15